This record covers a single T cell receptor beta chain. The antigen remains undetermined. This sample is drawn from a study of CD8+ T cells in alopecia areata. About the study: The protocol delivered tofacitinib for 6 to 18 months, then withdrew it for 6 months.

RNA, once extracted, was reverse transcribed into cDNA for use as the sequencing template. TCRdb's table, derived via immunoSEQ multiplex PCR, lists solely in-frame clones and lacks some. The table lists under 75,000 clones, about half of them singletons. Study-wide results and caveats: Lesional scalp, notably in alopecia totalis/universalis, had clonality above that of normal scalp.

Germline CDR1 and CDR2: SQVTM and ANQGSEA. This CDR3 comprises 14 residues. Researchers gathered lesional scalp punch biopsies and peripheral blood from patients with alopecia areata. Sorting of CD4+ and CD8+ T cells was performed on PBMCs. The clonotype originates from a human donor with alopecia areata. The gene calls are TRBV29-1 and TRBJ2-5, with a tentative D call TRBD1 (6 bases). With the DNA end fitting TRBJ2-7 better, the J assignment may be wrong. This specimen consisted of CD8+ T cells sorted from blood, obtained at week 0. CDR3 in DNA: TGCAGCGCAGCAGGGGCAGTTTCCTCCTACGAGCAGTACTTC. Translation: CSAAGAVSSYEQYF.